The TCR beta chain under discussion was sequenced for a study of T cell clones after liver transplantation. Across the whole study: In this trial, immunosuppression withdrawal was attempted within 2 years of liver transplant.

Here immunoSEQ multiplex PCR was the method, and the copy in TCRdb shows in-frame clones only, minus some. The data hold some 80,000 clones, with roughly 84% observed a single time. This CDR3 is 13 amino acids long. Deletions cut 7 bases from V and 1 base from J, with 7 bases between. CDR1 is MNHNY, CDR2 SVGAGI, per germline (reference sequence). The chain uses TRBV6-6 and TRBJ1-4; D not certain. Sequencing used CD4+ T cells from blood, obtained less than 50 months after liver transplant. The TCR comes from a human patient who received a liver transplant. Part of the T cell pool may stem from the graft donor. Here the CDR3 DNA reads TGTGCCAGCATGGAGGGAACTAATGAAAAACTGTTTTTT. Translating it yields CASMEGTNEKLFF.